This section outlines one T cell receptor beta chain sequence together with its context. Antigen specificity is unknown. The data derive from a study of cytomegalovirus exposure and HLA in healthy donors. The primer mix had 60 Vbeta and 13 Jbeta primers. Profiled with immunoSEQ multiplex PCR; TCRdb holds only in-frame clones, not every one. The sample shows about 150,000 clones, about 10% of them seen only once. Study outcomes and limitations: In a later analysis, specific HLA alleles were associated with 15,000 to 20,000 TCR beta sequences at a 0.05 false discovery rate. Researchers reported that three CMV-associated chains were confirmed in vitro as CMV antigen-specific.

V lost 6 bases and J 8 bases, leaving 22 bases between the germline ends. Germline CDR1 reads LNHDA; CDR2 reads SQIVND (reference sequence). This CDR3 is built from 16 residues. The sequenced sample consisted of PBMCs. This TCR was sampled from a man between 45 and 60 years old in good health and CMV-seronegative. V and J are TRBV19 and TRBJ1-4; D perhaps matches TRBD1 (5 bases). CDR3 DNA sequence: TGTGCCAGTAGCACAACCGGGGGAACCACCACCGAAAAACTGTTTTTT. Translated, it gives CASSTTGGTTTEKLFF.